Sequencing of this T cell receptor (beta chain) was carried out in a study of T cell responses to AZD1222 COVID-19 vaccine. Broader study findings: The study identified only a handful of AZD1222 recipients as seropositive at baseline.

There are 16 residues in the CDR3. V dropped 6 bases and J dropped 0; count of bases not matched to a gene: 5. The germline gives CDR1 SNHLY, CDR2 FYNNEI. Only a few counts were recorded for this clone. Its antigen remains unknown. TCRdb's table, derived via immunoSEQ multiplex PCR, lists solely in-frame clones and lacks some. The data show approximately 100,000 clones, with less than 90% seen just once and approximately 15% held by the top ten. This receptor was taken from an adult in good health. The chain links TRBV2 to TRBJ1-5; TRBD1 agrees at 10 bases. The sequencing used peripheral blood, collected on day 0 of AZD1222 vaccination. The CDR3 reads CASRGTGDYSNQPQHF. CDR3 coding DNA: TGTGCCAGCAGGGGGACAGGGGATTATAGCAATCAGCCCCAGCATTTT.